Below, 13 T cell receptor beta chains from the same sample are listed, as sequenced in a study of cytomegalovirus exposure and HLA in healthy donors. PCR involved 60 Vbeta and 13 Jbeta primers. Measured with immunoSEQ multiplex PCR; TCRdb has only the in-frame clones, and not every one. The table includes around 110,000 clones, roughly 83% detected once. Source material: PBMCs. Receptors originate from a man younger than 40 in good health and CMV-seropositive.

The gene calls are TRBV7-3 and TRBJ2-1; 14 nucleotides line up with TRBD2. This CDR3 has 17 amino acids. The germline V gene has CDR1 SGHTA and CDR2 FQGTGA. Trimming at V came to 5 bases and at J to 7 bases, leaving 10 bases not matched to a gene. CDR3 region: CASSLRPGLAGVNEQFF. For the CDR3, the DNA is TGTGCCAGCAGCCTCAGGCCGGGACTAGCGGGAGTTAATGAGCAGTTCTTC.

This clone was picked up a small number of times. The V call is TRBV5-1, the J call TRBJ1-4; 9 bases are shared with TRBD1. Losses at the gene ends were 6 bases for V and 3 bases for J; bases not matched to a gene: 6. There are 15 residues in the CDR3. CDR1 SGHRS and CDR2 YFSETQ come from the germline V gene. In nucleotides, the CDR3 is TGCGCCAGCAAAAAACAGGGGGCCTCTAATGAAAAACTGTTTTTT. Protein product: CASKKQGASNEKLFF.

The chain has TRBV6-5 and TRBJ2-1; 9 positions agree with TRBD1. Germline CDR1 reads MNHEY; CDR2 reads SVGAGI. V was clipped by 6 bases and J by 14 bases; unmatched bases: 11. The CDR3 spans 13 residues. DNA of the CDR3: TGTGCCAGCAGAGATACAGGGGGCTTATGCGAGTTCTTC. Its protein is CASRDTGGLCEFF.

The V call is TRBV7-2, the J call TRBJ2-5; 10 nucleotides agree with TRBD2. The CDR3 covers 15 residues. The V gene end was trimmed by 5 bases and the J gene end by 1 base; junction bases not matched to a gene: 4. The V gene's germline CDR1 is SGHTA and CDR2 FQGNSA. The CDR3 is CASSLSGGSQETQYF. DNA for the CDR3: TGTGCCAGCAGCCTTAGCGGGGGGAGCCAAGAGACCCAGTACTTC.

The count of this clone is one. The chain couples TRBV7-9 to TRBJ2-1; D gene unclear. This CDR3 is built from 16 residues. From germline, CDR1 is SEHNR and CDR2 FQNEAQ (reference sequence). The V end lost 2 bases, the J end lost 0 bases, and 11 bases lay between the germline ends. The CDR3 DNA reads as TGTGCCAGCAGCTTAAAACGGCCTAGCTCCTACAATGAGCAGTTCTTC. Encoded protein: CASSLKRPSSYNEQFF.

V usage is TRBV19 and J usage is TRBJ2-4; weak D call: TRBD2 (6 bases). The V gene's germline CDR1 is LNHDA and CDR2 SQIVND (reference sequence). The V gene lost 3 bases and the J gene lost 2 bases, with 11 bases spanning the gap. The CDR3 totals 15 residues. The CDR3: CASSISGTPKNIQYF. CDR3 coding DNA: TGTGCCAGTAGTATTTCAGGGACTCCCAAAAACATTCAGTACTTC.

The rearrangement joins TRBV28 to TRBJ2-1, with 8 bases identical to TRBD1. This CDR3 has 14 residues. V shed 3 bases and J 6 bases; nucleotides not matched to a gene: 4. Looked up from germline, CDR1 is MDHEN and CDR2 is SYDVKM. CDR3 loop: CASSLQGAGNEQFF. For the CDR3, the DNA is TGTGCCAGCAGTTTGCAGGGGGCTGGCAATGAGCAGTTCTTC.

This clone was observed once. J is TRBJ2-6 and V is TRBV29-1; 9 positions agree with TRBD2. Trimming at V came to 3 bases and at J to 2 bases, leaving 2 bases not matched to a gene. CDR3 length: 15 amino acids. Germline values: CDR1 SQVTM, CDR2 ANQGSEA. The CDR3 DNA follows: TGCAGCGTTGATGTAGCGGGGGCTGGGGCCAACGTCCTGACTTTC. Protein: CSVDVAGAGANVLTF.

The V and J genes are TRBV4-3 and TRBJ1-5; D is uncertain. The ends were cut back, 3 bases at V and 2 bases at J, with 17 bases in the middle. The CDR3 has 17 residues. Germline V gives CDR1 LGHNA, CDR2 YSLEER. This chain's CDR3 is CASSHGSYGGGNQPQHF. The CDR3 region has the DNA TGCGCCAGCAGCCATGGGTCTTACGGAGGTGGCAATCAGCCCCAGCATTTT.

The chain links TRBV5-1 to TRBJ2-7; TRBD1 agrees at 9 bases. Germline values: CDR1 SGHRS, CDR2 YFSETQ. CDR3 size: 15 residues. Trimming cost V 10 bases and J 4 bases; bases outside gene matches: 15. The CDR3 loop reads CASRTGTGNPYEQYF. CDR3 sequence (DNA): TGCGCCTCCAGAACCGGGACAGGGAATCCATACGAGCAGTACTTC.

This clone was detected once. This rearrangement joins TRBV14 to TRBJ1-3, with D maybe TRBD1 (5 bases). The CDR3 runs to 16 residues. Trimming shortened V by 4 bases and J by 0 bases, and 13 bases separated the two germline ends. Per the germline V gene, CDR1 is SGHDN and CDR2 is FVKESK. CDR3 amino acids: CASSPLGGSSGNTIYF. Written as DNA, the CDR3 is TGTGCCAGCAGCCCGCTGGGGGGTAGCTCTGGAAACACCATATATTTT.

The chain links TRBV6-1 to TRBJ2-3; no definite D call. V was trimmed by 6 bases and J by 2 bases, leaving 9 bases between them. Germline V gene data show CDR1 as MNHNS and CDR2 as SASEGT. The CDR3 has 13 amino acids. The CDR3 DNA is TGTGCCAGCAGGAGAATCGACACAGATACGCAGTATTTT. This encodes CASRRIDTDTQYF.

V and J are TRBV9 and TRBJ1-5; 7 bases fit TRBD1. The trim removed 4 bases at V and 3 bases at J, leaving 7 bases unmatched. The CDR3 consists of 15 residues. CDR1 is SGDLS and CDR2 is YYNGEE in the germline V gene. CDR3 bases: TGTGCCAGCAGCCCCGAGGGGGCAATCAATCAGCCCCAGCATTTT. This sequence encodes CASSPEGAINQPQHF. The variable domain in full, with the rest retrieved from reference TRBV9 and TRBJ1-5, is DSGVTQTPKHLITATGQRVTLRCSPRSGDLSVYWYQQSLDQGLQFLIQYYNGEERAKGNILERFSAQQFPDLHSELNLSSLELGDSALYFCASSPEGAINQPQHFGDGTRLSIL.